A single sample is the source of the 19 T cell receptor beta chains below, sequenced in a study of T cell responses to AZD1222 COVID-19 vaccine. TCRdb's table, derived via immunoSEQ multiplex PCR, lists solely in-frame clones and lacks some. Of approximately 270,000 clones in the sample, approximately 94% were seen once. Sample: peripheral blood, taken 28 days after the second AZD1222 dose. The receptors were sampled from an adult who received the AZD1222 COVID-19 vaccine.

The chain combines TRBV2 with TRBJ1-1, with TRBD1 matching over 9 bases. Germline V CDR1 and CDR2: SNHLY, FYNNEI. J gave up 0 bases and V 6 bases, and 8 bases lay outside the gene matches. The CDR3 is made up of 16 amino acids. Written as DNA, the CDR3 is TGTGCCAGCAGAGCGAGGACAGGGGCTTTGAACACTGAAGCTTTCTTT. Translation gives CASRARTGALNTEAFF.

This chain links TRBV11-3 with TRBJ2-3, with D perhaps matching TRBD2 (5 bases). The V gene lost 2 bases and the J gene lost 1 base, with 10 bases spanning the gap. Germline CDR1 reads SGHNT; CDR2 reads YENEEA. The CDR3 totals 15 residues. The CDR3 loop is CASSLSYGGTDTQYF. The CDR3 DNA follows: TGTGCCAGCAGCTTATCCTACGGGGGCACAGATACGCAGTATTTT.

The gene calls are TRBV18 and TRBJ1-6, with a weak D call TRBD1 (6 bases). From germline, CDR1 is KGHSH and CDR2 LQKENI. CDR3 length equals 14 residues. V lost 5 bases and J lost 9, with 14 bases in between. The CDR3 protein is CASSTQGLGSPLHF. The CDR3 DNA sequence: TGTGCCAGCTCAACCCAGGGGCTGGGTTCACCCCTCCACTTT.

The table lists this clone with a count of one. This chain connects TRBV9 to TRBJ2-7, with D unclear. The length of the CDR3 is 14 residues. V lost 0 bases and J lost 4, with 11 bases in between. Germline V gives CDR1 SGDLS, CDR2 YYNGEE. The CDR3, as DNA: TGTGCCAGCAGCGTAGAACCTACCGGGTACGAGCAGTACTTC. This codes for CASSVEPTGYEQYF.

This clone is a singleton in its sample. The J gene is TRBJ2-7, the V gene TRBV18, with 7 nucleotides matching TRBD1. Germline V lookup: CDR1 KGHSH, CDR2 LQKENI. V was clipped by 5 bases and J by 2 bases; unmatched bases: 6. The length of the CDR3 is 14 residues. The CDR3 is CASSIGTVAYEQYF. CDR3 DNA: TGTGCCAGCTCAATCGGGACAGTCGCCTACGAGCAGTACTTC.

This rearrangement joins TRBV28 to TRBJ2-4, with 7 bases lining up with TRBD1. The ends lost 6 bases at V and 0 bases at J; junction bases unmatched: 5. The CDR3 consists of 15 residues. Germline V CDR1 and CDR2: MDHEN, SYDVKM. This CDR3 is CASSAGTEAKNIQYF. CDR3 nucleotides: TGTGCCAGCAGCGCCGGGACAGAAGCCAAAAACATTCAGTACTTC.

The chain links TRBV18 to TRBJ1-1, with D hard to call. V lost 3 bases to trimming and J lost 0 bases, with 29 bases between them. Germline V gene sequence: CDR1 KGHSH, CDR2 LQKENI. The CDR3 covers 21 residues. The CDR3 loop is CASSPLKLGLRLMGMNTEAFF. CDR3 nucleotides: TGTGCCAGCTCACCTTTAAAGTTAGGATTAAGATTGATGGGCATGAACACTGAAGCTTTCTTT. The complete variable domain, with remaining parts taken from reference TRBV18 and TRBJ1-1, reads NAGVMQNPRHLVRRRGQEARLRCSPMKGHSHVYWYRQLPEEGLKFMVYLQKENIIDESGMPKERFSAEFPKEGPSILRIQQVVRGDSAAYFCASSPLKLGLRLMGMNTEAFFGQGTRLTVV.

This chain links TRBV5-8 with TRBJ1-1; 7 bases are a match to TRBD1. CDR3 length: 16 residues. CDR1 is SGHTS, CDR2 YDEGEE, per germline. V shed 2 bases and J 0 bases; nucleotides not matched to a gene: 7. The CDR3 spells CASSFYRGTVNTEAFF. CDR3 in DNA: TGTGCCAGCAGCTTCTACAGGGGAACGGTGAACACTGAAGCTTTCTTT.

This chain links TRBV6-2 or TRBV6-3 with TRBJ1-1, with D unresolved. The CDR3 is 14 amino acids. The V end was cut by 4 bases, the J end by 0 bases, with 9 bases between. Germline lookup yields CDR1 MNHEY and CDR2 SVGEGT. The CDR3 coding sequence is TGTGCCAGCAGTTTAACCGATGTGAACACTGAAGCTTTCTTT. Translated: CASSLTDVNTEAFF.

DNA of the CDR3: TGTGCCAGCAGCACGACTAGCGGATACAATGAGCAGTTCTTC. This codes for CASSTTSGYNEQFF. This chain joins TRBV7-3 and TRBJ2-1; 9 bases line up with TRBD2. The CDR3 is made up of 14 amino acids. Germline trimming cut 5 bases from V and 4 bases from J; bases unmatched to any gene: 3. Germline-derived CDR1 and CDR2 are SGHTA and FQGTGA.

This clone was recorded only once. The chain recombines TRBV7-2 with TRBJ2-2; D gene ambiguous. Germline-derived CDR1 and CDR2 are SGHTA and FQGNSA. The V gene lost 2 bases and the J gene lost 5 bases, with 9 bases spanning the gap. This CDR3 region has 14 residues. CDR3 nucleotide sequence: TGTGCCAGCAGCTTAACCTACGGGACCGGGGAGCTGTTTTTT. As protein: CASSLTYGTGELFF.

The chain recombines TRBV7-2 with TRBJ2-3; D is perhaps TRBD2 (6 bases). V lost 2 bases, J lost 5 bases, and 11 bases lay in between. The CDR3 has 14 amino acids. Germline CDR1 and CDR2: SGHTA and FQGNSA. The CDR3 sequence is CASSLSPGVDTQYF. As DNA, the CDR3 is TGTGCCAGCAGCTTATCTCCGGGGGTAGATACGCAGTATTTT.

In this sample, this clone turned up a few times. This sequence joins TRBV5-1 and TRBJ2-7, with 8 bases lining up with TRBD2. The CDR3 contains 15 residues. V shed 4 bases, J shed 3 bases, and the junction held 9 bases outside the gene matches. The germline V gene encodes CDR1 SGHRS and CDR2 YFSETQ. The CDR3 reads CASSDPSGGGYEQYF. CDR3 nucleotide sequence: TGCGCCAGCAGCGACCCCAGCGGGGGTGGCTACGAGCAGTACTTC.

The chain carries TRBV3-1 (or the pseudogene TRBV3-2) and TRBJ2-7; the D gene could be TRBD1 or TRBD2 (5 bases each). The CDR3 is 14 amino acids. Germline assignment: CDR1 LGHDT and CDR2 YNNKEL (reference sequence). V dropped 4 bases and J dropped 6 bases, with 16 bases sitting between them. The CDR3 DNA reads TGTGCCAGCAGCCCTGAAGGGACCTGGGGCGAGCAGTACTTC. Translated: CASSPEGTWGEQYF.

As for this clone: Other DNA sequences in this specimen translate into the identical CDR3. The V gene is TRBV10-3, the J gene TRBJ1-6, with 7 bases fitting TRBD1. The CDR3 consists of 14 residues. The germline CDR1 and CDR2 sequences are ENHRY and SYGVKD. With V trimmed by 6 bases and J by 7 bases, 6 bases remained unmatched. CDR3 nucleotides: TGTGCCATCAGCCGAGACAGGGAAAATTCACCCCTCCACTTT. This sequence encodes CAISRDRENSPLHF.

The rearrangement uses TRBV5-1 and TRBJ2-1, with D possibly being TRBD1 (6 bases). The CDR3 has 12 residues. Germline-derived CDR1 and CDR2 are SGHRS and YFSETQ. Trimming shortened V by 4 bases and J by 5 bases, and 7 bases separated the two germline ends. CDR3 coding DNA: TGCGCCAGCAGCGGACAGAACAATGAGCAGTTCTTC. Protein product: CASSGQNNEQFF. Full variable domain (missing parts from reference TRBV5-1 and TRBJ2-1): KAGVTQTPRYLIKTRGQQVTLSCSPISGHRSVSWYQQTPGQGLQFLFEYFSETQRNKGNFPGRFSGRQFSNSRSEMNVSTLELGDSALYLCASSGQNNEQFFGPGTRLTVL.

The chain recombines TRBV13 with TRBJ1-4; no definite D call. Germline CDR1 and CDR2: PRHDT and FYEKMQ (reference sequence). The CDR3 is 12 amino acids. V was pared by 0 bases and J by 8 bases, with 4 bases between. CDR3 DNA sequence: TGTGCCAGCAGCTTAGGTCCGGAAAAACTGTTTTTT. Its translation: CASSLGPEKLFF.

J is TRBJ2-7 and V is TRBV10-3; 7 bases line up with TRBD1. Germline lookup yields CDR1 ENHRY and CDR2 SYGVKD. The CDR3 is 13 residues long. J was trimmed by 2 bases and V by 10 bases; bases with no gene match: 8. The DNA of the CDR3 is TGTGCCACCCGGACAGGCGGCCCCTACGAGCAGTACTTC. Its protein is CATRTGGPYEQYF.

The V gene is TRBV6-5, the J gene TRBJ2-2; D possibly matches TRBD1 or TRBD2 (5 bases each). The V gene's germline CDR1 is MNHEY and CDR2 SVGAGI. V was clipped by 0 bases and J by 1 base, with 9 bases between them. The length of the CDR3 is 16 residues. CDR3 in amino acids: CASSYSWGRNTGELFF. Here the CDR3 DNA reads TGTGCCAGCAGTTACTCCTGGGGGAGGAACACCGGGGAGCTGTTTTTT.